These 26 T cell receptor beta chains came from one sample sequenced in a study of graft-versus-host responses after intestinal transplantation. Intraepithelial and lamina propria lymphocytes were released after the graft tissue was processed. TCRdb keeps only in-frame clones here, not all; method: immunoSEQ multiplex PCR. The data contain approximately 15,000 clones, 74% of them singletons. This specimen was ileum tissue, taken 14 days after transplant. These receptor sequences come from a human patient who received an intestinal transplant, so some T cells may come from the graft donor.

This clone ranks as large (0.1 to 1%). This chain joins TRBV29-1 and TRBJ1-1; D possibly corresponds to TRBD1 (6 bases). The ends were cut back, 6 bases at V and 3 bases at J, with 11 bases in the middle. Germline V gene lookup returns CDR1 SQVTM and CDR2 ANQGSEA. The CDR3 is 12 residues long. CDR3 loop: CSVFRGYTEAFF. The CDR3 DNA reads as TGCAGCGTATTCAGGGGATACACTGAAGCTTTCTTT. The full variable domain, completed using reference TRBV29-1 and TRBJ1-1, is SAVISQKPSRDICQRGTSLTIQCQVDSQVTMMFWYRQQPGQSLTLIATANQGSEATYESGFVIDKFPISRPNLTFSTLTVSNMSPEDSSIYLCSVFRGYTEAFFGQGTRLTVV.

A single count supports this clone. The chain's CDR3 is CASSLGAITYEQYF. For the CDR3, the DNA is TGTGCCAGCAGCTTAGGAGCTATAACCTACGAGCAGTACTTC. This chain connects TRBV7-8 to TRBJ2-7; D uncertain. The CDR3 has 14 residues. V lost 1 base and J 2 bases, leaving 9 bases between the germline ends. Germline V gives CDR1 SGHVS, CDR2 FQNEAQ.

The genes are TRBV7-9 and TRBJ2-7, with D tentatively TRBD1 (6 bases). Germline CDR1 SEHNR, CDR2 FQNEAQ (reference sequence). The CDR3 has 14 residues. Trimming took off 2 bases at V and 1 base at J, with 9 bases between the two ends. The CDR3 region has the DNA TGTGCCAGCAGCTTACTACAGGGATCCTACGAGCAGTACTTC. Its protein is CASSLLQGSYEQYF.

The chain employs TRBV28 and TRBJ2-3, with 9 bases lining up with TRBD1. This CDR3 has 15 amino acids. J was trimmed by 4 bases and V by 6 bases; bases with no gene match: 8. The V gene's germline CDR1 is MDHEN and CDR2 SYDVKM. The CDR3 here is CASREDRGNSDTQYF. The CDR3 region has the DNA TGTGCCAGCAGGGAGGACAGGGGAAATTCAGATACGCAGTATTTT.

This clone appeared a single time. The J gene is TRBJ1-1, the V gene TRBV18, with a possible D match to TRBD1 (5 bases). The CDR3 totals 13 residues. V was trimmed by 6 bases and J by 7 bases, leaving 15 bases between them. CDR1 and CDR2 from the germline V gene are KGHSH and LQKENI. CDR3 region: CASSPDGQGEAFF. The CDR3, as DNA: TGTGCCAGCTCGCCAGACGGACAAGGTGAAGCTTTCTTT.

This CDR3 is CASSSKTSGRDTQYF. The CDR3, as DNA: TGTGCCAGCAGCTCGAAGACTAGCGGGAGAGATACGCAGTATTTT. J is TRBJ2-3 and V is TRBV7-9; 12 bases are shared with TRBD2. This CDR3 region has 15 residues. Per the germline V gene, CDR1 is SEHNR and CDR2 is FQNEAQ (reference sequence). With 4 bases clipped from V and 5 bases from J, the junction kept 4 bases outside the gene matches.

J is TRBJ1-5 and V is TRBV5-6; D not resolved. V lost 5 bases and J lost 1, with 10 bases in between. The germline V gene encodes CDR1 SGHDT and CDR2 YYEEEE. The CDR3 length is 14 residues. DNA of the CDR3: TGTGCCAGCAGTTTCGCCGGAAGCAATCAGCCCCAGCATTTT. This translates into CASSFAGSNQPQHF.

This clone was picked up one time. V gene TRBV7-9 combines with J gene TRBJ1-2; D perhaps matches TRBD1 (5 bases). The CDR3 sequence is 14 residues long. V was shortened by 1 base and J by 2 bases, with 8 bases between the two germline ends. The germline CDR1 and CDR2 sequences are SEHNR and FQNEAQ (reference sequence). The DNA for the CDR3 is TGTGCCAGCAGCTTAGTTCCAGGGAACTATGGCTACACCTTC. As protein: CASSLVPGNYGYTF.

This clone appeared a single time. A read error may account for a junction end that differs from germline. V and J are TRBV6-4 and TRBJ1-1, with TRBD1 as a possible D gene (6 bases). Germline CDR1 MRHNA, CDR2 SNTAGT. CDR3 length: 13 residues. CDR3 amino acids: CASSEGANTGAFF. In DNA form, the CDR3 reads TGTGCCAGCAGTGAGGGGGCGAACACTGGAGCTTTCTTT.

The rearrangement joins TRBV9 to TRBJ1-6; a possible D gene is TRBD1 (5 bases). Germline loops: CDR1 SGDLS, CDR2 YYNGEE. The V end was cut by 0 bases, the J end by 7 bases, with 11 bases between. This CDR3 has 15 amino acids. The CDR3 spells CASSVAARENSPLHF. DNA for the CDR3: TGTGCCAGCAGCGTAGCTGCCAGGGAGAATTCACCCCTCCACTTT.

The chain recombines TRBV11-2 with TRBJ2-7; D not resolved. Germline assignment: CDR1 SGHAT and CDR2 FQNNGV. Trimming cost V 5 bases and J 3 bases, with 5 bases left between them. The CDR3 totals 11 residues. This chain's CDR3 is CASSRDYEQYF. The DNA of the CDR3 is TGTGCCAGCAGCCGAGACTACGAGCAGTACTTC.

The gene calls are TRBV27 and TRBJ1-2, with 8 bases identical to TRBD1. In germline, CDR1 is MNHEY, CDR2 SMNVEV (reference sequence). The junction had 3 bases not matched to a gene; V was cut back by 5 bases and J by 4 bases. The CDR3 consists of 13 residues. The CDR3 sequence: CASSPGGGYGYTF. DNA of the CDR3: TGTGCCAGCAGTCCAGGGGGCGGCTATGGCTACACCTTC.

The chain recombines TRBV7-2 with TRBJ2-3; the D is unclear. Trimming shortened V by 1 base and J by 0 bases, and 5 bases separated the two germline ends. The germline gives CDR1 SGHTA, CDR2 FQGNSA. The CDR3 runs 14 residues. This chain's CDR3 is CASSLDTSTDTQYF. In DNA, the CDR3 is TGTGCCAGCAGCTTAGATACAAGCACAGATACGCAGTATTTT.

The V and J genes are TRBV9 and TRBJ1-1; D is ambiguous. The CDR3 is 13 residues long. Germline V CDR1 and CDR2: SGDLS, YYNGEE. V shed 1 base and J shed 0 bases, with 4 bases lying between them. The CDR3 region has the DNA TGTGCCAGCAGCGTACACATGAACACTGAAGCTTTCTTT. It yields the protein CASSVHMNTEAFF. Full variable domain (outside the CDR3, taken from reference TRBV9 and TRBJ1-1): DSGVTQTPKHLITATGQRVTLRCSPRSGDLSVYWYQQSLDQGLQFLIQYYNGEERAKGNILERFSAQQFPDLHSELNLSSLELGDSALYFCASSVHMNTEAFFGQGTRLTVV.

The chain employs TRBV10-1 and TRBJ1-3; unclear D gene. V lost 3 bases to trimming and J lost 0 bases, with 9 bases between them. This CDR3 is 15 amino acids long. The germline CDR1 and CDR2 sequences are WNHNN and SYGVQD (reference sequence). CDR3 region: CASSDRRHSGNTIYF. The CDR3 DNA is TGCGCCAGCAGTGACCGGAGACACTCTGGAAACACCATATATTTT.

This chain links TRBV7-9 with TRBJ1-1; D call uncertain. The germline V and J ends were trimmed by 1 base and 4 bases, with 1 base remaining between them. The CDR3 loop spans 11 amino acids. Germline CDR1 is SEHNR and CDR2 is FQNEAQ (reference sequence). The CDR3 protein is CASSLGTEAFF. In nucleotides, the CDR3 is TGTGCCAGCAGCTTAGGCACTGAAGCTTTCTTT.

The V and J genes are TRBV2 and TRBJ2-2; unclear D gene. The CDR3 is 17 amino acids. CDR1 is SNHLY and CDR2 is FYNNEI in the germline V gene. V lost 1 base, J lost 1 base, and 13 bases lay in between. The DNA of the CDR3 is TGTGCCAGCAGTGAAGTTCCTACCTGGGGGAACACCGGGGAGCTGTTTTTT. Translation gives CASSEVPTWGNTGELFF.

The J gene is TRBJ2-1, the V gene TRBV11-2; 7 bases line up with TRBD1. This CDR3 is built from 14 residues. Germline CDR1 SGHAT, CDR2 FQNNGV. V lost 4 bases to trimming and J lost 4 bases; unmatched junction nucleotides: 4. The CDR3 coding sequence is TGTGCCAGCAGCTCCCACAGGGGTTACAATGAGCAGTTCTTC. Its translation: CASSSHRGYNEQFF.

Remarks on this clone: The identical CDR3 is also encoded by other nucleotide sequences in the sample. The V call is TRBV19, the J call TRBJ1-1; the D gene is possibly TRBD1 (6 bases). Per germline, CDR1 LNHDA and CDR2 SQIVND (reference sequence). Trimming shortened V by 9 bases and J by 4 bases, and 9 bases separated the two germline ends. This CDR3 comprises 11 residues. CDR3 region: CASSRGTEAFF. The CDR3 DNA reads as TGTGCCAGCTCCAGGGGCACTGAAGCTTTCTTT.

This chain connects TRBV19 to TRBJ2-7; D is perhaps TRBD1 or TRBD2 (6 bases each). V was cut by 2 bases and J by 1 base, with 9 bases left in between. Germline values: CDR1 LNHDA, CDR2 SQIVND (reference sequence). The CDR3 has 14 amino acids. The CDR3 nucleotides read TGTGCCAGTAGTATATGGGGGGCTTCCTACGAGCAGTACTTC. It specifies CASSIWGASYEQYF.

This clone was recorded a few times. This rearrangement joins TRBV14 to TRBJ1-1; D gene unclear. The CDR3 is 13 residues long. V lost 4 bases and J lost 1, with 7 bases in between. The germline V gene has CDR1 SGHDN and CDR2 FVKESK. CDR3 residues: CASSLAGNTEAFF. The CDR3 DNA sequence: TGTGCCAGCAGCCTAGCGGGGAACACTGAAGCTTTCTTT.

The chain links TRBV4-1 to TRBJ2-6; no reliable D call. Looked up from germline, CDR1 is MGHRA and CDR2 is YSYEKL. The CDR3 has 15 amino acids. V was pared by 2 bases and J by 0 bases, with 5 bases between. As DNA, the CDR3 is TGCGCCAGCAGCCAAACTTACTCTGGGGCCAACGTCCTGACTTTC. Its translation: CASSQTYSGANVLTF.

The chain employs TRBV6-4 and TRBJ2-3, with D unresolved. The CDR3 sequence is 15 residues long. The V gene's germline CDR1 is MRHNA and CDR2 SNTAGT. Trimming removed 2 bases from V and 0 bases from J, with 9 bases in between. Here the CDR3 reads CASSDAPFSTDTQYF. The CDR3 DNA reads as TGTGCCAGCAGTGACGCGCCTTTTAGCACAGATACGCAGTATTTT.

The chain joins TRBV21-1 to TRBJ1-5; no check of the table's D call, TRBD1, against the DNA was made. TRBV21-1 is an annotated pseudogene. This CDR3 comprises 20 residues. CDR3: CASSRASGTGPWNSNQPQHF. CDR3 nucleotide sequence: TGTGCCAGCAGCAGAGCCAGCGGGACAGGGCCTTGGAATAGCAATCAGCCCCAGCATTTT.

This clone was detected once. The chain has TRBV5-1 and TRBJ2-2; TRBD2 is a possible D gene (5 bases). V lost 1 base and J lost 5, with 12 bases in between. The CDR3 totals 15 residues. Looked up from germline, CDR1 is SGHRS and CDR2 is YFSETQ. The CDR3 is CASSLSLAGTGELFF. Written as DNA, the CDR3 is TGCGCCAGCAGCTTGAGCCTAGCTGGAACCGGGGAGCTGTTTTTT.

The chain has TRBV30 and TRBJ2-3; 10 bases line up with TRBD2. The trim removed 2 bases at V and 4 bases at J, leaving 3 bases unmatched. Germline CDR1 GTSNPN, CDR2 SVGIG (reference sequence). The CDR3 consists of 14 residues. DNA for the CDR3: TGTGCCTGGAGTAGGCTAGCGGGGGCAGATACGCAGTATTTT. This translates into CAWSRLAGADTQYF. Full variable domain (remainder filled in from reference TRBV30 and TRBJ2-3): SQTIHQWPATLVQPVGSPLSLECTVEGTSNPNLYWYRQAAGRGLQLLFYSVGIGQISSEVPQNLSASRPQDRQFILSSKKLLLSDSGFYLCAWSRLAGADTQYFGPGTRLTVL.